This T cell receptor beta chain stems from a study of post-analysis software for immune sequencing data. Study conclusions and caveats: In patients, TRBV5-6, TRBV5-1 and TRBV20-1 belonged to roughly five TRBV segments found more frequently than in controls.

A word on this clonotype: No antigen is known for it.

Germline V gene lookup returns CDR1 SEHNR and CDR2 FQNEAQ (reference sequence). V gave up 5 bases and J gave up 1 base, with 14 bases separating them. The CDR3 covers 15 residues. Tagging with unique molecular identifiers was a feature of the TCR beta cDNA libraries. MiXCR was run by TCRdb on the PCR reads, yielding one entry per CDR3 protein. Of hundreds of thousands of distinct CDR3 sequences listed, less than 40% are singletons. Source material: blood. The chain couples TRBV7-9 to TRBJ1-1; D is ambiguous. This TCR derives from a girl between 5 and 17 years old with multiple sclerosis. The CDR3 protein is CASSTSIGRNTEAFF. CDR3 DNA sequence: TGTGCCAGCAGCACATCGATCGGACGGAACACTGAAGCTTTCTTT.